A single sample gave rise to the 22 T cell receptor beta chains below, sequenced in a study of CD8 T cells in ankylosing spondylitis. TCRdb independently ran MiXCR on the 5' RACE reads; one entry per CDR3 protein. The repertoire holds a few hundred thousand distinct CDR3 sequences, around 10% seen once, with around 6.5% in the top ten. The sequenced sample was blood, either unsorted or a sorted T cell fraction (not recorded which). These receptors came from a male donor with ankylosing spondylitis or in good health (not recorded which).

The chain has TRBV28 and TRBJ2-1; 14 bases agree with TRBD2. This CDR3 contains 16 residues. The germline V gene has CDR1 MDHEN and CDR2 SYDVKM. With 5 bases clipped from V and 5 bases from J, the junction kept 5 bases outside the gene matches. For the CDR3, the DNA is TGTGCCAGCAGTGCACTGGGACTAGCGGGAGACAATGAGCAGTTCTTC. Translation: CASSALGLAGDNEQFF.

This clonotype appeared many times. The rearrangement links TRBV27 to TRBJ1-1; D is unresolved. The CDR3 has 11 amino acids. Germline CDR1 reads MNHEY; CDR2 reads SMNVEV (reference sequence). CDR3 residues: CVVKNPTEAFF. CDR3 bases: TGTGTCGTCAAGAATCCCACTGAAGCTTTCTTT.

This clonotype was observed many times. The chain has TRBV20-1 and TRBJ2-1; possibly TRBD2 for D (5 bases). Germline lookup yields CDR1 DFQATT and CDR2 SNEGSKA (reference sequence). V gave up 3 bases and J gave up 10 bases, with 22 bases separating them. CDR3 length: 15 residues. The CDR3 region is CSARARTVPGKEQFF. CDR3 DNA: TGCAGTGCTAGGGCAAGGACCGTTCCGGGGAAGGAGCAGTTCTTC.

The table lists this clonotype with a few counts. This rearrangement joins TRBV7-9 to TRBJ2-5; D may be TRBD2 (7 bases). Germline CDR1 and CDR2: SEHNR and FQNEAQ (reference sequence). V was shortened by 7 bases and J by 7 bases, with 25 bases between the two germline ends. The CDR3 totals 16 residues. The chain's CDR3 is CASIPSGAGVYGTQYF. The CDR3 nucleotides read TGTGCCAGCATCCCCAGCGGGGCAGGGGTCTATGGGACCCAGTACTTC.

This chain joins TRBV7-9 and TRBJ1-1; tentative D call: TRBD1 (5 bases). The CDR3 consists of 17 residues. Trimming stripped 5 bases from V and 3 bases from J, with 22 bases between. The germline CDR1 and CDR2 sequences are SEHNR and FQNEAQ (reference sequence). The CDR3 region is CASSHVGVGTWDTEAFF. The CDR3 coding sequence is TGTGCCAGCAGCCACGTTGGTGTGGGGACCTGGGACACTGAAGCTTTCTTT. The entire variable domain, with the rest obtained from reference TRBV7-9 and TRBJ1-1, is as follows: DTGVSQNPRHKITKRGQNVTFRCDPISEHNRLYWYRQTLGQGPEFLTYFQNEAQLEKSRLLSDRFSAERPKGSFSTLEIQRTEQGDSAMYLCASSHVGVGTWDTEAFFGQGTRLTVV.

This clonotype appeared many times. The chain has TRBV12-3 or TRBV12-4 and TRBJ2-2, with D possibly being TRBD1 (5 bases). The CDR3 sequence is 20 residues long. The V end was cut by 1 base, the J end by 1 base, with 22 bases between. DNA for the CDR3: TGTGCCAGCAGTTTAGGTGTGGGCCCGCTCAGGGAATGGAACACCGGGGAGCTGTTTTTT. Amino acids: CASSLGVGPLREWNTGELFF.

In this sample, this clonotype turned up many times. The chain uses TRBV12-3 or TRBV12-4 and TRBJ2-3; 8 nucleotides line up with TRBD2. The CDR3 is 14 amino acids. Trimming at V came to 1 base and at J to 5 bases, leaving 2 bases not matched to a gene. The CDR3 DNA reads as TGTGCCAGCAGTTTAGGGACTAGCCAAGATACGCAGTATTTT. It is translated as CASSLGTSQDTQYF.

The sample holds many counts of this clonotype. The V gene is TRBV20-1, the J gene TRBJ1-6, with D possibly TRBD1 on 6 matching bases. This CDR3 region has 16 residues. Trimming cost V 1 base and J 0 bases, with 10 bases left between them. Per germline, CDR1 DFQATT and CDR2 SNEGSKA (reference sequence). The CDR3 DNA sequence: TGCAGTGCTAGAGGCGGGGGCGGCTCCTATAATTCACCCCTCCACTTT. Translated, it gives CSARGGGGSYNSPLHF.

A note on this clonotype: A junction end diverges from the germline sequence, so it may reflect a read error. In DNA form, the CDR3 reads TGCTGTGCTGATCCAGGGTGGGACCAATTACGAGAAAGCACAGATACGCAGTATTTT. Encoded protein: CCADPGWDQLRESTDTQYF. The chain joins TRBV20-1 to TRBJ2-3, with D perhaps TRBD1 or TRBD2 (5 bases each). The CDR3 covers 19 residues. The germline CDR1 and CDR2 sequences are DFQATT and SNEGSKA (reference sequence).

The table lists this clonotype with many counts. The chain couples TRBV5-5 to TRBJ2-7, with D perhaps TRBD1 or TRBD2 (5 bases each). Deletions cut 0 bases from V and 3 bases from J, with 13 bases between. The V gene's germline CDR1 is SGHKS and CDR2 YYEKEE (reference sequence). The CDR3 loop spans 15 amino acids. The CDR3 loop reads CASSLDGAEGYEQYF. The CDR3 DNA sequence: TGTGCCAGCAGCTTGGATGGGGCAGAGGGCTACGAGCAGTACTTC.

This clonotype was picked up many times. This chain links TRBV7-6 with TRBJ1-4; D unclear. Germline V gene sequence: CDR1 SGHVS, CDR2 FNYEAQ. With 1 base removed from V and 7 bases from J, the gap between germline ends came to 7 bases. The CDR3 runs 13 residues. CDR3 residues: CASSLVSGEKLFF. CDR3 bases: TGTGCCAGCAGCTTAGTCTCCGGTGAAAAACTGTTTTTT.

Here the CDR3 reads CASSFATGATSYEQYF. The CDR3 nucleotides are TGTGCCAGCAGCTTCGCCACAGGGGCTACCTCCTACGAGCAGTACTTC. This chain links TRBV7-6 with TRBJ2-7, with TRBD1 matching over 7 bases. CDR1 is SGHVS, CDR2 FNYEAQ, per germline. The V and J ends lost 3 bases and 0 bases, in that order; junction bases with no gene match: 8. The CDR3 is 16 residues long.

The sample holds many counts of this clonotype. This chain uses TRBV6-1 with TRBJ2-5, with 7 bases aligning to TRBD1. Trimming at V came to 6 bases and at J to 7 bases, leaving 11 bases not matched to a gene. The germline gives CDR1 MNHNS, CDR2 SASEGT. The CDR3 runs to 14 residues. CDR3 nucleotide sequence: TGTGCCAGCAGCTTCGGGACAGCACGGCGGACCCAGTACTTC. Translated, it gives CASSFGTARRTQYF.

The DNA of the CDR3 is TGCAGTGCTCCTGACAGGGTAGCGGGAGGAGATACGCAGTATTTT. This translates into CSAPDRVAGGDTQYF. V usage is TRBV20-1 and J usage is TRBJ2-3; 10 nucleotides line up with TRBD2. This CDR3 has 15 amino acids. Germline CDR1 is DFQATT and CDR2 is SNEGSKA (reference sequence). The J segment lost 5 bases and the V segment lost 5 bases, leaving 10 bases of the junction unmatched.

This clonotype has at least ten counts. This chain connects TRBV5-1 to TRBJ2-5; D not resolved. The germline CDR1 and CDR2 sequences are SGHRS and YFSETQ. The CDR3 is made up of 15 amino acids. V was clipped by 2 bases and J by 1 base, with 12 bases between them. DNA for the CDR3: TGCGCCAGCAGCTTAAGGTCGGTCCCCCAAGAGACCCAGTACTTC. It is translated as CASSLRSVPQETQYF. Supplemented by reference TRBV5-1 and TRBJ2-5, the full variable domain reads KAGVTQTPRYLIKTRGQQVTLSCSPISGHRSVSWYQQTPGQGLQFLFEYFSETQRNKGNFPGRFSGRQFSNSRSEMNVSTLELGDSALYLCASSLRSVPQETQYFGPGTRLLVL.

The sample holds many counts of this clonotype. This sequence joins TRBV6-5 and TRBJ1-5; D is unresolved. The CDR3 covers 13 residues. The V end lost 2 bases, the J end lost 6 bases, and 8 bases lay between the germline ends. Germline V gene lookup returns CDR1 MNHEY and CDR2 SVGAGI. The CDR3 is CASSYGQGQPQHF. Written as DNA, the CDR3 is TGTGCCAGCAGTTACGGGCAAGGTCAGCCCCAGCATTTT.

This clonotype was seen repeatedly, ten times or more. The V call is TRBV5-1, the J call TRBJ2-7; D not resolved. The CDR3 is made up of 13 amino acids. The ends were cut back, 1 base at V and 5 bases at J, with 10 bases in the middle. Germline values: CDR1 SGHRS, CDR2 YFSETQ. CDR3 in amino acids: CASSLTLTNEQYF. The CDR3 coding sequence is TGCGCCAGCAGCTTGACTCTAACGAACGAGCAGTACTTC.

This clonotype was seen only a few times. CDR3 sequence reads: CASSRPGTYEQYF. For the CDR3, the DNA is TGTGCCAGCAGCCGCCCTGGGACTTACGAGCAGTACTTC. The rearrangement joins TRBV7-9 to TRBJ2-7, with TRBD2 as a possible D gene (6 bases). Deletions cut 5 bases from V and 4 bases from J, with 12 bases between. Germline lookup yields CDR1 SEHNR and CDR2 FQNEAQ (reference sequence). CDR3 length: 13 amino acids. The full variable domain, completed using reference TRBV7-9 and TRBJ2-7, is DTGVSQNPRHKITKRGQNVTFRCDPISEHNRLYWYRQTLGQGPEFLTYFQNEAQLEKSRLLSDRFSAERPKGSFSTLEIQRTEQGDSAMYLCASSRPGTYEQYFGPGTRLTVT.

The chain carries TRBV6-1 and TRBJ1-5, with 10 bases fitting TRBD1. This CDR3 region has 18 residues. Germline-derived CDR1 and CDR2 are MNHNS and SASEGT. V was pared by 1 base and J by 3 bases, with 9 bases of the junction left unmatched. CDR3 protein: CASSEGIAGQGYNQPQHF. CDR3 nucleotide sequence: TGTGCCAGCAGTGAAGGTATTGCGGGACAGGGGTACAATCAGCCCCAGCATTTT.

This clonotype was seen ten or more times. V gene TRBV4-1 combines with J gene TRBJ2-1, with D hard to call. Trimming took 4 bases from V and 4 from J, leaving 11 bases between them. This CDR3 is built from 14 residues. From germline, CDR1 is MGHRA and CDR2 YSYEKL. The CDR3 DNA follows: TGCGCCAGCAGCCGCGTTTCCGGTTACAATGAGCAGTTCTTC. It encodes CASSRVSGYNEQFF.

This clonotype was observed many times. The chain has TRBV6-4 and TRBJ2-1, with TRBD2 identical over 12 bases. This CDR3 has 14 amino acids. V trimming: 5 bases; J trimming: 10 bases; junction bases outside the gene matches: 6. Germline CDR1 is MRHNA and CDR2 is SNTAGT. CDR3 sequence reads: CASSPLAGGLEQFF. The DNA for the CDR3 is TGTGCCAGCAGTCCTCTAGCGGGGGGGCTGGAGCAGTTCTTC.

This clonotype was recorded many times. The chain has TRBV6-6 and TRBJ1-2; TRBD1 aligns across 10 bases. The ends lost 9 bases at V and 2 bases at J; junction bases unmatched: 6. The germline CDR1 and CDR2 sequences are MNHNY and SVGAGI (reference sequence). CDR3 size: 14 residues. The CDR3: CASTDRGPNYGYTF. CDR3 coding DNA: TGTGCCAGTACCGACAGGGGGCCCAACTATGGCTACACCTTC.